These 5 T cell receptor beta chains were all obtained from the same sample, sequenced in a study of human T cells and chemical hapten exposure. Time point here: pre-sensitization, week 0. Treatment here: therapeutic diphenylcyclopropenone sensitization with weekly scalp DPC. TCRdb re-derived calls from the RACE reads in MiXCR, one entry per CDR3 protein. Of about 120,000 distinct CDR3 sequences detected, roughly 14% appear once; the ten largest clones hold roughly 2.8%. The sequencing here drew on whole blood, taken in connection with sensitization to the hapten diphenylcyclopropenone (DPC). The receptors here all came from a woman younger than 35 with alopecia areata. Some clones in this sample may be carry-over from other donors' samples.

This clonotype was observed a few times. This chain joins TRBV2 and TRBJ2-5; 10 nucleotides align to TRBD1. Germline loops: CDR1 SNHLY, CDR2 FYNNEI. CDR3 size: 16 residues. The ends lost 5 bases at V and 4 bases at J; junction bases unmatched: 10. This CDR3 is CASSRRQGAFGETQYF. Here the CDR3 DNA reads TGTGCCAGCAGTCGGAGACAGGGGGCGTTTGGAGAGACCCAGTACTTC.

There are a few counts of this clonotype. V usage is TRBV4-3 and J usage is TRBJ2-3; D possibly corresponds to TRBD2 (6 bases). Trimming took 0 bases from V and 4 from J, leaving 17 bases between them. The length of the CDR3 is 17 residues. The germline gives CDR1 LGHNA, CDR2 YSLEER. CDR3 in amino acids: CASSQDGALATADTQYF. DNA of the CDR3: TGCGCCAGCAGCCAAGATGGGGCCCTAGCGACCGCAGATACGCAGTATTTT.

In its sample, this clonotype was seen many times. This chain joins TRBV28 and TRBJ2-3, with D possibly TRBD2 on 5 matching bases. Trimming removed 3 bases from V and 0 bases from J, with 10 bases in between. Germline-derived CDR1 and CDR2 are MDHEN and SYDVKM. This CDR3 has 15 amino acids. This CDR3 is CASSFRGGSTDTQYF. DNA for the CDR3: TGTGCCAGCAGTTTTCGTGGCGGGAGCACAGATACGCAGTATTTT.

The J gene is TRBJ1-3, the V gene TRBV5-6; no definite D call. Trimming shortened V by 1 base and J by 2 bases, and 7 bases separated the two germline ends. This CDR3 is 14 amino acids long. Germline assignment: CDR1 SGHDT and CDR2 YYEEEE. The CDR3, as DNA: TGTGCCAGCAGCTTGTTTGGAACTGGAAACACCATATATTTT. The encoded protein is CASSLFGTGNTIYF.

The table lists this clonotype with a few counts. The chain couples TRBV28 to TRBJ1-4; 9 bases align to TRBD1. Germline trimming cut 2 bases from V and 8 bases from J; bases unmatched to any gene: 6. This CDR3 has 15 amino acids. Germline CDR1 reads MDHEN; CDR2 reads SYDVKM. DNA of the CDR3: TGTGCCAGCAGTTTAGGGGGACAGGGAGAAGAAAAACTGTTTTTT. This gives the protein CASSLGGQGEEKLFF.